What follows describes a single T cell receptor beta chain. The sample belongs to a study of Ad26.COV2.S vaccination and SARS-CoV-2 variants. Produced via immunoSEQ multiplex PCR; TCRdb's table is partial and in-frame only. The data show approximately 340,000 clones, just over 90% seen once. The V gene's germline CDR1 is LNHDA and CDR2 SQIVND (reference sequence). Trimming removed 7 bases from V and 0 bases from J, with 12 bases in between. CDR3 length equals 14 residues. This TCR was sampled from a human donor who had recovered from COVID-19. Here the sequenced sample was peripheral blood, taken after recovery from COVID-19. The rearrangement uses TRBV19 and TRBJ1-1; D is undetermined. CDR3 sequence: CASKKIALNTEAFF. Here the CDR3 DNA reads TGTGCCAGTAAGAAGATAGCATTGAACACTGAAGCTTTCTTT.